This is a list of T cell receptor beta chains from one sample in a study of control samples from healthy donors and cancer patients. Repertoires were generated with immunoSEQ multiplex PCR, while TCRdb's copy carries only in-frame clones and drops some. The table lists around 55,000 clones, 95% to 97% of them singletons. The specimen sequenced was blood. These TCRs come from a young woman in good health. CDR3s include the opening cysteine and the closing phenylalanine or tryptophan.

V gene: TRBV3-1/TRBV3-2
CDR3 length: 11
CDR3 protein: CASSHAQPQHF

V gene: TRBV29-1
CDR3 length: 12
CDR3 protein: CSVRTAGNTIYF

V gene: TRBV6-2/TRBV6-3
CDR3 length: 14
CDR3 protein: CASSYRDSYNEQFF

V gene: TRBV2
CDR3 length: 16
CDR3 protein: CASSGRWGTRPYEQYF

V gene: TRBV5-1
CDR3 length: 15
CDR3 protein: CARLSGTGEDYGYTF

V gene: TRBV6-5
CDR3 length: 14
CDR3 protein: CASSLSVENEKLFF

V gene: TRBV6-1
CDR3 length: 16
CDR3 protein: CASSEEPDSQNQPQHF

V gene: TRBV5-5
CDR3 length: 14
CDR3 protein: CASSLKGNTGELFF

V gene: TRBV19
CDR3 length: 15
CDR3 protein: CASSKDRGSNQPQHF

V gene: TRBV6-5
CDR3 length: 15
CDR3 protein: CASSDQKGFNEKLFF

V gene: TRBV18
CDR3 length: 14
CDR3 protein: CASSERLADNEQFF

V gene: TRBV7-2
CDR3 length: 16
CDR3 protein: CASSLVPDLTYNEQFF

V gene: TRBV4-1
CDR3 length: 13
CDR3 protein: CASSQVDGQPQHF

V gene: TRBV20-1
CDR3 length: 11
CDR3 protein: CSAPAGYGYTF

V gene: TRBV24-1
CDR3 length: 12
CDR3 protein: CAISEGDSPLHF

V gene: TRBV4-3
CDR3 length: 13
CDR3 protein: CASSQDRAYGYTF

V gene: TRBV12-3/TRBV12-4
CDR3 length: 13
CDR3 protein: CASSRGQNYGYTF

V gene: TRBV14
CDR3 length: 13
CDR3 protein: CASSQAGDSPLHF

V gene: TRBV4-3
CDR3 length: 16
CDR3 protein: CASSQDWDRGNQPQHF

V gene: TRBV18
CDR3 length: 16
CDR3 protein: CASSPRWGEGNEKLFF

V gene: TRBV29-1
CDR3 length: 13
CDR3 protein: CSVEETMNTEAFF

V gene: TRBV5-1
CDR3 length: 14
CDR3 protein: CASSLEWADETQYF

V gene: TRBV28
CDR3 length: 15
CDR3 protein: CASSLRGSSTDTQYF

V gene: TRBV10-1
CDR3 length: 13
CDR3 protein: CASSEGQYYGYTF

V gene: TRBV3-1/TRBV3-2
CDR3 length: 11
CDR3 protein: CASSTNYGYTF

V gene: TRBV10-3
CDR3 length: 15
CDR3 protein: CAISESEGEGHEQYF

V gene: TRBV4-1
CDR3 length: 16
CDR3 protein: CASSQGWSDLNVGQYF

V gene: TRBV9
CDR3 length: 15
CDR3 protein: CASSVGGVKDYGYTF

V gene: TRBV5-1
CDR3 length: 15
CDR3 protein: CASSLITGMNTEAFF

V gene: TRBV5-4
CDR3 length: 14
CDR3 protein: CASSPLGGDYGYTF

V gene: TRBV28
CDR3 length: 13
CDR3 protein: CASSSSRLEKLFF

V gene: TRBV7-9
CDR3 length: 15
CDR3 protein: CASSLNYRGQETQYF

V gene: TRBV11-2
CDR3 length: 15
CDR3 protein: CASSLLGGNTGELFF

V gene: TRBV9
CDR3 length: 15
CDR3 protein: CASSVAGGKNTEAFF

V gene: TRBV4-1
CDR3 length: 16
CDR3 protein: CASSQAPSGGAVEQFF

V gene: TRBV18
CDR3 length: 14
CDR3 protein: CASSPGLLDYEQYF

V gene: TRBV6-6
CDR3 length: 15
CDR3 protein: CASSYKQTGTVGYTF

V gene: TRBV5-1
CDR3 length: 15
CDR3 protein: CASSLAYGIDTEAFF

V gene: TRBV6-2/TRBV6-3
CDR3 length: 13
CDR3 protein: CASSWTGEYGYTF

V gene: TRBV25-1
CDR3 length: 15
CDR3 protein: CASSDPEHPTEKLFF

V gene: TRBV9
CDR3 length: 14
CDR3 protein: CASSVDRGSNEQYF

V gene: TRBV27
CDR3 length: 13
CDR3 protein: CASSFYSNQPQHF

V gene: TRBV7-8
CDR3 length: 16
CDR3 protein: CASSFEAFLSYNEQFF

V gene: TRBV5-4
CDR3 length: 17
CDR3 protein: CASSPGDYALGKNEQFF

V gene: TRBV29-1
CDR3 length: 14
CDR3 protein: CSVDRPGTGYGYTF

V gene: TRBV9
CDR3 length: 15
CDR3 protein: CASSVVGADQETQYF

V gene: TRBV7-9
CDR3 length: 14
CDR3 protein: CASSVGHGNEKLFF

V gene: TRBV4-3
CDR3 length: 19
CDR3 protein: CASSQEGLGTGAGANVLTF

V gene: TRBV5-1
CDR3 length: 14
CDR3 protein: CASSLVVSPYEQYF

V gene: TRBV7-3
CDR3 length: 15
CDR3 protein: CASSPGGGGPNTQYF

V gene: TRBV6-5
CDR3 length: 15
CDR3 protein: CAIAAGTSDANEQFF

V gene: TRBV6-1
CDR3 length: 15
CDR3 protein: CASSEVAEGYQPQHF

V gene: TRBV7-5
CDR3 length: 12
CDR3 protein: CARSSRVTEAFF

V gene: TRBV7-2
CDR3 length: 13
CDR3 protein: CASSLEPSGELFF

V gene: TRBV19
CDR3 length: 15
CDR3 protein: CASSPGDRGGTEAFF

V gene: TRBV9
CDR3 length: 13
CDR3 protein: CASSVGGYTEAFF